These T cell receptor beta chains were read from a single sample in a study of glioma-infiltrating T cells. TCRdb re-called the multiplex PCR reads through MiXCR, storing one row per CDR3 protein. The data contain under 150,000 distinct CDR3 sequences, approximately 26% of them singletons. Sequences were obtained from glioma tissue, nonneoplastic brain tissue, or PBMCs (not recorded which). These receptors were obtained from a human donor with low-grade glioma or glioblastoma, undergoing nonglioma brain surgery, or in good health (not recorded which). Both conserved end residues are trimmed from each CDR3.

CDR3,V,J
ASSFAGGADTQY,TRBV28,TRBJ2-3
ASSQAANTDTQY,TRBV3-1,TRBJ2-3
ASSLATGQVETQY,TRBV7-7,TRBJ2-5
ASGDRASGANVLT,TRBV6-4,TRBJ2-6
ASSLLAVASTDTQY,TRBV7-9,TRBJ2-3
ASSPSAWDPRGSEQF,TRBV7-9,TRBJ2-1
ATSEGDSYTDTQY,TRBV24-1,TRBJ2-3
SVDAGVTEAF,TRBV29-1,TRBJ1-1
ASSFVSASNTGELF,TRBV28,TRBJ2-2
SARFRGPSSYNEQF,TRBV20-1,TRBJ2-1
ASNPWGGAAEQF,TRBV7-2,TRBJ2-1
SSRNREARNGYT,TRBV20-1,TRBJ1-2
SARVDRDTQY,TRBV20-1,TRBJ2-3
ASSLGLAGATDTQY,TRBV7-9,TRBJ2-3
ASSLWGDTGELF,TRBV5-1,TRBJ2-2
ASRSGGSNQPQH,TRBV6-1,TRBJ1-5
ASSDHRVNQPQH,TRBV6-4,TRBJ1-5
ASSQSPGLASTDTQY,TRBV4-1,TRBJ2-3
ASRASPITDTQY,TRBV2,TRBJ2-3
ATRTSSYNEQF,TRBV11-2,TRBJ2-1
ASSPLNVQQGGLTDTQY,TRBV18,TRBJ2-3
ATSTPWGTGELF,TRBV15,TRBJ2-2
ASSLASRGAKETQY,TRBV5-5,TRBJ2-5
ASILLRTSGRADTQY,TRBV7-2,TRBJ2-3
ASSIVGTPPGELF,TRBV19,TRBJ2-2
SAYRTGEAKNIRY,TRBV20-1,TRBJ2-4
ASSSLISYNEQF,TRBV19,TRBJ2-1
ASPGGTNTEAF,TRBV11-1,TRBJ1-1
ASSSSVTDTQY,TRBV7-9,TRBJ2-3
ASTFSSAGELF,TRBV2,TRBJ2-2
SVGLTGAQETQY,TRBV29-1,TRBJ2-5
SVRDRGEYGYT,TRBV29-1,TRBJ1-2
ATSDRKLSTLYNEQF,TRBV24-1,TRBJ2-1
ASSGQAVNSPLH,TRBV7-6,TRBJ1-6
ASSVERGNAEAF,TRBV6-1,TRBJ1-1
ASSLNTEAF,TRBV7-8,TRBJ1-1
ASSHRTGLSTDTQY,TRBV14,TRBJ2-3
SVESGPTDTQY,TRBV29-1,TRBJ2-3
ASSFVSRKTQY,TRBV28,TRBJ2-5
ASSPNSNQPQH,TRBV18,TRBJ1-5
ASSQGGALGGQPQH,TRBV3-1,TRBJ1-5